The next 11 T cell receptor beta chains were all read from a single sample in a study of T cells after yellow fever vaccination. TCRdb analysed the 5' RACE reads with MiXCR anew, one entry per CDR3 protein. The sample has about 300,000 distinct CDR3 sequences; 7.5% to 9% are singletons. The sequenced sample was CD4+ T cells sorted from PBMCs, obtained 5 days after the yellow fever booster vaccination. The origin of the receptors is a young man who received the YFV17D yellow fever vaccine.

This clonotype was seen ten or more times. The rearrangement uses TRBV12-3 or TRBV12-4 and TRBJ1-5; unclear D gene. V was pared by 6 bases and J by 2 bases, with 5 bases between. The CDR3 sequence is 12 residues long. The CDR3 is CASRDGNQPQHF. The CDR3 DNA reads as TGTGCCAGCAGGGACGGCAATCAGCCCCAGCATTTT.

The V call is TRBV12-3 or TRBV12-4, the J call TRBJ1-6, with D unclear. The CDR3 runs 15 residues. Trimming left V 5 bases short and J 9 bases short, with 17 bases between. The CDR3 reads CASSGFPGGISPLHF. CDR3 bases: TGTGCCAGCAGTGGGTTCCCCGGTGGGATTTCACCCCTCCACTTT.

Here the CDR3 DNA reads TGTGCCAGCAGCTCCTCGCCGGGGGCAGGGGGTTCACCCCTCCACTTT. Residues: CASSSSPGAGGSPLHF. The rearrangement uses TRBV7-2 and TRBJ1-6, with 7 positions matching TRBD1. This CDR3 is built from 16 residues. V was pared by 4 bases and J by 9 bases, with 12 bases of the junction left unmatched. The germline CDR1 and CDR2 sequences are SGHTA and FQGNSA.

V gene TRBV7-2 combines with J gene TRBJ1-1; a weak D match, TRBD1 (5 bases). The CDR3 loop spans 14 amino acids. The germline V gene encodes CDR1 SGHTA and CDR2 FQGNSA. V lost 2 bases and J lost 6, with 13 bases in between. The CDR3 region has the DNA TGTGCCAGCAGCTTATTCTTGGGGACGGCTGAAGCTTTCTTT. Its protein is CASSLFLGTAEAFF.

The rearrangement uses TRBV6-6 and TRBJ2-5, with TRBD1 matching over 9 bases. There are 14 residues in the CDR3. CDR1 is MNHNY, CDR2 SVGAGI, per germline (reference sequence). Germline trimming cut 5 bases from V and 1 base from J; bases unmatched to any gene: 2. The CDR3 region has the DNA TGTGCCAGCAGTCCACAGGGGGCCCAAGAGACCCAGTACTTC. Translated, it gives CASSPQGAQETQYF.

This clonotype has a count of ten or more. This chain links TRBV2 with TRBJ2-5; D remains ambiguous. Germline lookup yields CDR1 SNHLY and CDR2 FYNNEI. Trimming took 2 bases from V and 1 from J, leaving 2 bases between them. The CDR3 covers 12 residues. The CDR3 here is CASSERQETQYF. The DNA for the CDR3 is TGTGCCAGCAGTGAACGCCAAGAGACCCAGTACTTC.

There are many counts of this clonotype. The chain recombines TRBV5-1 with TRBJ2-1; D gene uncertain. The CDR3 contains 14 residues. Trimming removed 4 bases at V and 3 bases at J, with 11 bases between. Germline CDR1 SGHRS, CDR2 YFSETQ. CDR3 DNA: TGCGCCAGCAGCCCCGGTGGCCTCTACAATGAGCAGTTCTTC. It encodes CASSPGGLYNEQFF. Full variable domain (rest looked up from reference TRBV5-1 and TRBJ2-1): KAGVTQTPRYLIKTRGQQVTLSCSPISGHRSVSWYQQTPGQGLQFLFEYFSETQRNKGNFPGRFSGRQFSNSRSEMNVSTLELGDSALYLCASSPGGLYNEQFFGPGTRLTVL.

In DNA, the CDR3 is TGTGCCAGCAGGGAGGGACTAGCAAGAAATGAGCAGTTCTTC. Protein sequence: CASREGLARNEQFF. The chain carries TRBV6-1 and TRBJ2-1, with TRBD2 matching over 9 bases. The CDR3 is made up of 14 amino acids. Trimming removed 6 bases from V and 7 bases from J; junction bases left unmatched: 7. From germline, CDR1 is MNHNS and CDR2 SASEGT.

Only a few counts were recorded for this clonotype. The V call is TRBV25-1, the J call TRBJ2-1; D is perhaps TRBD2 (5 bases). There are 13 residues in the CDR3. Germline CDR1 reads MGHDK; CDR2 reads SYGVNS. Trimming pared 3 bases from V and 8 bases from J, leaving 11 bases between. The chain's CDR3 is CASSDRGRHEQFF. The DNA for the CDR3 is TGTGCCAGCAGTGATCGAGGGCGGCATGAGCAGTTCTTC.

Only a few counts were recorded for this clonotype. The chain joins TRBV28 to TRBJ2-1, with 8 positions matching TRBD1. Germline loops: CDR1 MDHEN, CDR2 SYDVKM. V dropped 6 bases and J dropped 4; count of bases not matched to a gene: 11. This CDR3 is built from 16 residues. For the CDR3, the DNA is TGTGCCAGCAGCCAACTCTGGGACAGGCATTACAATGAGCAGTTCTTC. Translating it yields CASSQLWDRHYNEQFF.

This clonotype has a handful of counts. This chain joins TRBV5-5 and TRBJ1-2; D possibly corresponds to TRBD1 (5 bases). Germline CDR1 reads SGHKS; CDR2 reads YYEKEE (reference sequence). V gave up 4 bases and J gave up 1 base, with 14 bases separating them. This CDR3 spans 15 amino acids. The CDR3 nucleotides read TGTGCCAGCAGCGTGACGGGGGGAGGTAACTATGGCTACACCTTC. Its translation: CASSVTGGGNYGYTF.